These 5 T cell receptor beta chains were all obtained from the same sample, sequenced in a study of T cell responses to AZD1222 COVID-19 vaccine. The repertoire was sequenced with immunoSEQ multiplex PCR; TCRdb's copy has only in-frame clones and lacks some. The sample shows some 130,000 clones, roughly 90% of them seen only once. The sequencing here drew on peripheral blood, taken on day 0 of AZD1222 vaccination. All receptors come from an adult in good health.

The rearrangement links TRBV9 to TRBJ2-1; the D call may be TRBD1 or TRBD2 (5 bases each). CDR1 is SGDLS and CDR2 is YYNGEE in the germline V gene. Trimming removed 4 bases from V and 0 bases from J, with 14 bases in between. This CDR3 is 16 amino acids long. Here the CDR3 reads CASSIARGSSYNEQFF. For the CDR3, the DNA is TGTGCCAGCAGCATAGCCCGGGGCTCCTCCTACAATGAGCAGTTCTTC.

V is TRBV27 and J is TRBJ2-7; D is perhaps TRBD1 (6 bases). The ends were cut back, 4 bases at V and 0 bases at J, with 13 bases in the middle. Germline CDR1 MNHEY, CDR2 SMNVEV (reference sequence). This CDR3 region has 15 residues. The CDR3 region is CASSSKGVSSYEQYF. In DNA form, the CDR3 reads TGTGCCAGCAGTTCAAAGGGGGTCAGCTCCTACGAGCAGTACTTC.

The CDR3 DNA follows: TGTGCCACCAGGACAGGGGGCCTCTATGGCTACACCTTC. Translating gives CATRTGGLYGYTF. V and J are TRBV15 and TRBJ1-2; 10 nucleotides align to TRBD1. V lost 6 bases and J lost 4; bases outside the gene matches: 2. This CDR3 region has 13 residues. Per germline, CDR1 LNHNV and CDR2 YYDKDF (reference sequence).

The chain joins TRBV5-4 to TRBJ2-2, with D perhaps TRBD1 (5 bases). Trimming stripped 0 bases from V and 9 bases from J, with 15 bases between. The germline CDR1 and CDR2 sequences are SGHNT and YYREEE (reference sequence). CDR3 length: 15 residues. The CDR3 protein is CASSLGGKGQRELFF. In DNA, the CDR3 is TGTGCCAGCAGCTTGGGGGGCAAGGGCCAGAGGGAGCTGTTTTTT.

This chain uses TRBV7-2 with TRBJ2-1; the D is unclear. The CDR3 is 14 amino acids. CDR1 SGHTA and CDR2 FQGNSA come from the germline V gene. Trimming took off 5 bases at V and 0 bases at J, with 8 bases between the two ends. The CDR3 coding sequence is TGTGCCAGCAGCCGCTCACCCTCCTACAATGAGCAGTTCTTC. It translates to CASSRSPSYNEQFF.